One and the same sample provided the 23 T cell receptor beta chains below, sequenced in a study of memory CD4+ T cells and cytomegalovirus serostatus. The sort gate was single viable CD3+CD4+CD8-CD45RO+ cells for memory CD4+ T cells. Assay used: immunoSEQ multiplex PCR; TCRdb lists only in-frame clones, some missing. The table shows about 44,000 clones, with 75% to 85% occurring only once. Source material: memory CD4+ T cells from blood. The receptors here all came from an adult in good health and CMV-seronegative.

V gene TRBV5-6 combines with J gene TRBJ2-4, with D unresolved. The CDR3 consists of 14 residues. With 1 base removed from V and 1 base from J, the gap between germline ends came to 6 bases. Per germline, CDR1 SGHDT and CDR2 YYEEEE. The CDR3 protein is CASSLLEAKNIQYF. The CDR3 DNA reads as TGTGCCAGCAGCTTGCTGGAGGCCAAAAACATTCAGTACTTC.

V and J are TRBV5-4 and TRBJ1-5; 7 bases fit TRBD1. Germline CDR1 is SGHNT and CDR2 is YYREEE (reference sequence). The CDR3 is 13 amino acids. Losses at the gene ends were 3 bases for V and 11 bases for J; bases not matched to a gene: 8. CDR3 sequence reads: CASSSSPGGTQHF. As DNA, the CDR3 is TGTGCCAGCAGCTCCTCACCAGGGGGGACCCAGCATTTT.

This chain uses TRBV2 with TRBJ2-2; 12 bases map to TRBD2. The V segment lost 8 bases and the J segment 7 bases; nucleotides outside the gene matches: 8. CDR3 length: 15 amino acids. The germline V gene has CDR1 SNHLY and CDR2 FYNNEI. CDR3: CASGILAGGSGELFF. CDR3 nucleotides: TGTGCCAGCGGGATCCTAGCGGGAGGGAGCGGGGAGCTGTTTTTT.

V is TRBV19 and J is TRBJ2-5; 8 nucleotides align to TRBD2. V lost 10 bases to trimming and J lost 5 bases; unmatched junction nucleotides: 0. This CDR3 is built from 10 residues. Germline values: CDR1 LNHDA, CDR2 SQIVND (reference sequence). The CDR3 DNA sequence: TGTGCCACGGGAGGGGAGACCCAGTACTTC. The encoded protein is CATGGETQYF.

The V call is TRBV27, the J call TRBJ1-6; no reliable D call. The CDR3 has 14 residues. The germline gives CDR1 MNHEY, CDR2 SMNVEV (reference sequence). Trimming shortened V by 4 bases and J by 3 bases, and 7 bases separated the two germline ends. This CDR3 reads CASSSGFYNSPLHF. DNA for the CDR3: TGTGCCAGCAGTTCGGGGTTCTATAATTCACCCCTCCACTTT.

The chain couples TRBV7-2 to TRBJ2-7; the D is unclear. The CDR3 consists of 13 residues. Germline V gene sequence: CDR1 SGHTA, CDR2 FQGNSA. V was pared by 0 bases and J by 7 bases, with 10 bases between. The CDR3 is CASSLARVEEQYF. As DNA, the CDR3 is TGTGCCAGCAGCTTAGCAAGGGTAGAAGAGCAGTACTTC.

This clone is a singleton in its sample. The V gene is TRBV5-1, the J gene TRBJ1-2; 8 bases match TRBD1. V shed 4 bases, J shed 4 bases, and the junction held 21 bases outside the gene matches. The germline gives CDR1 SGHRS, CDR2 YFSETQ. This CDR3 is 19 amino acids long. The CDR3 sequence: CASSPRTGQGALELYGYTF. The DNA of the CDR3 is TGCGCCAGCAGCCCCCGCACGGGGCAGGGGGCGTTGGAGCTCTATGGCTACACCTTC.

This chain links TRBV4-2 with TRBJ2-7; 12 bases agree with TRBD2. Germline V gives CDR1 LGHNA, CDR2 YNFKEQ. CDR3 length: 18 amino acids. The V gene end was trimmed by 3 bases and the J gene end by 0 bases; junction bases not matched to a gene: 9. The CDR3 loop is CASSQAHLTSGSSYEQYF. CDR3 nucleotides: TGTGCCAGCAGCCAGGCCCACTTGACTAGCGGGAGCTCCTACGAGCAGTACTTC.

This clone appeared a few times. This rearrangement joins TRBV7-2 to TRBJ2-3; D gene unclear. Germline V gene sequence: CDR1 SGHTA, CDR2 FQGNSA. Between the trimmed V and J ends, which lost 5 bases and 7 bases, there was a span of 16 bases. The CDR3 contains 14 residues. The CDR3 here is CASSPGRLGNTQYF. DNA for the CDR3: TGTGCCAGCAGCCCCGGACGCCTCGGAAATACGCAGTATTTT.

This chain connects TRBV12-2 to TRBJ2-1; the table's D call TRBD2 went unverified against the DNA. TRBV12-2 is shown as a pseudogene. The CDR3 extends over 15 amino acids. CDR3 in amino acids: CASRGGLAGSYEQFF. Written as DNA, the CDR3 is TGTGCAAGTCGGGGAGGGCTAGCGGGAAGTTATGAGCAGTTCTTC.

In DNA form, the CDR3 reads TGTGCCAGCAGCGCCGGGCTAGCGGGAGACCAAGAGACCCAGTACTTC. It codes for CASSAGLAGDQETQYF. This chain connects TRBV7-9 to TRBJ2-5; TRBD2 agrees at 10 bases. Per the germline V gene, CDR1 is SEHNR and CDR2 is FQNEAQ (reference sequence). Unmatched junction bases numbered 6, after V lost 5 bases and J lost 0 bases. The CDR3 length is 16 residues.

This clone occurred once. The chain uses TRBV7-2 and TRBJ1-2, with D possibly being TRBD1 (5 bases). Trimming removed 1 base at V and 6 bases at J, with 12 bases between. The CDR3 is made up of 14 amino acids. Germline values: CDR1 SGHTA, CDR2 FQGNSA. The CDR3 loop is CASSLEYSRDGYTF. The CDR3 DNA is TGTGCCAGCAGCTTAGAGTATTCCAGGGATGGCTACACCTTC.

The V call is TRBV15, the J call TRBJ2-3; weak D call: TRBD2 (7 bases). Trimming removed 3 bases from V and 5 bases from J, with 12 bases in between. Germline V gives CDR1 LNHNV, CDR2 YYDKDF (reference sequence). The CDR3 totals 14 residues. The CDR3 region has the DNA TGTGCCACCAGCAGTAGGGGGAGGGAAGATACGCAGTATTTT. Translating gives CATSSRGREDTQYF.

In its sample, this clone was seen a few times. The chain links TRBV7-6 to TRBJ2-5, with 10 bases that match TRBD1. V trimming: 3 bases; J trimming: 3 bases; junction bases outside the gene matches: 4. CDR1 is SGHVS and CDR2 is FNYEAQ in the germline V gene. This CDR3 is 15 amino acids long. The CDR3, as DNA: TGTGCCAGCAGCTTGGGACAGGGGATAAAAGAGACCCAGTACTTC. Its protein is CASSLGQGIKETQYF.

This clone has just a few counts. In DNA, the CDR3 is TGTGCCAGCAGCCGCGAGGGGCCCCAGCATTTT. This gives the protein CASSREGPQHF. The V gene is TRBV7-9, the J gene TRBJ1-5; D is unresolved. Germline V CDR1 and CDR2: SEHNR, FQNEAQ (reference sequence). The CDR3 is 11 residues long. The V end lost 5 bases, the J end lost 9 bases, and 8 bases lay between the germline ends.

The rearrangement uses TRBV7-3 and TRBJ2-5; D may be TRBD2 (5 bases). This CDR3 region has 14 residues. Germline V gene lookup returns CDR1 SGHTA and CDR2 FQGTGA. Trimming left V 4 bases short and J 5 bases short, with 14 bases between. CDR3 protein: CASSSSGSRETQYF. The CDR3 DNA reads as TGTGCCAGCAGCTCCTCGGGGAGTCGGGAGACCCAGTACTTC.

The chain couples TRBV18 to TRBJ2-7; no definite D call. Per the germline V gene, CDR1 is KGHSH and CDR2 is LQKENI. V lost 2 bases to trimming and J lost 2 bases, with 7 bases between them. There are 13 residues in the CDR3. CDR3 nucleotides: TGTGCCAGCTCACCAAAGGCGCCCTACGAGCAGTACTTC. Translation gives CASSPKAPYEQYF.

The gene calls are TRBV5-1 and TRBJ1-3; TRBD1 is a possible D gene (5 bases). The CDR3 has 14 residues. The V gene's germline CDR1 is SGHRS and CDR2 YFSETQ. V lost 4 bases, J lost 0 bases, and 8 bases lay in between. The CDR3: CASSGGGSGNTIYF. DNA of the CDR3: TGCGCCAGCAGCGGGGGGGGCTCTGGAAACACCATATATTTT. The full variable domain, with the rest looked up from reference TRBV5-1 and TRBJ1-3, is KAGVTQTPRYLIKTRGQQVTLSCSPISGHRSVSWYQQTPGQGLQFLFEYFSETQRNKGNFPGRFSGRQFSNSRSEMNVSTLELGDSALYLCASSGGGSGNTIYFGEGSWLTVV.

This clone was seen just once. The CDR3 nucleotides are TGTGCCAGCAGTGAGCCGGGGACTAGCAATAAGCGTGAGCAGTTCTTC. Its translation is CASSEPGTSNKREQFF. V gene TRBV2 combines with J gene TRBJ2-1; TRBD2 agrees at 9 bases. The CDR3 is made up of 16 amino acids. Per germline, CDR1 SNHLY and CDR2 FYNNEI. After removal of 3 bases from V and 9 bases from J, the junction contained 12 bases not matched to a gene.

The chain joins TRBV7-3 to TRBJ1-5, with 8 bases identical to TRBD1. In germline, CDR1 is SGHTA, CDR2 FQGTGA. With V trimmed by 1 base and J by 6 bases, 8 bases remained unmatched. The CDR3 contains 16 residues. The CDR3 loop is CASSLIPGQGPQPQHF. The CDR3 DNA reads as TGTGCCAGCAGCTTAATCCCCGGACAGGGCCCTCAGCCCCAGCATTTT.

This chain's CDR3 is CASSFSGGTSYEQYF. The CDR3 nucleotides are TGTGCCAGCAGCTTCTCCGGTGGGACCTCCTACGAGCAGTACTTC. This chain uses TRBV5-5 with TRBJ2-7; either TRBD1 or TRBD2 may supply D (5 bases each). CDR1 and CDR2 (germline): SGHKS, YYEKEE (reference sequence). The CDR3 spans 15 residues. The V end was cut by 2 bases, the J end by 0 bases, with 12 bases between.

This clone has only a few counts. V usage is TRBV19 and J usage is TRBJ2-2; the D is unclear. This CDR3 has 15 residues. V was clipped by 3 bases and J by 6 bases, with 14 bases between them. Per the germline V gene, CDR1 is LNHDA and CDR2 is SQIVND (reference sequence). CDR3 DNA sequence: TGTGCCAGTAGTATTCCAGCGACGGTAGCCGGGGAGCTGTTTTTT. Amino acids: CASSIPATVAGELFF.

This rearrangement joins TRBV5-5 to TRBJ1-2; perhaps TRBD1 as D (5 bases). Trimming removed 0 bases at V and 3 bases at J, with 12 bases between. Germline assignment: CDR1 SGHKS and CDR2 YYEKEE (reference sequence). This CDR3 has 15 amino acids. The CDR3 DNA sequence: TGTGCCAGCAGCTTGGCATCCGGGGGGTACTATGGCTACACCTTC. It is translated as CASSLASGGYYGYTF.